This T cell receptor (beta chain) was sequenced in a study of response to subunit inactivated influenza vaccine. From germline, CDR1 is KGHSH and CDR2 LQKENI. The CDR3 length is 14 residues. V dropped 5 bases and J dropped 4 bases, with 15 bases sitting between them. About this clonotype: Antigen specificity is unknown.

TCRdb re-derived calls from the RT-PCR reads in MiXCR, one entry per CDR3 protein. In the table there are fewer than 350,000 distinct CDR3 sequences, around a fifth of which are singletons. Overall study findings and caveats: It was the authors' suggestion that each seasonal influenza vaccination recruits few new T cells.

V and J are TRBV18 and TRBJ2-7; the D is unclear. The clonotype originates from a man aged 50 to 75 who received an inactivated influenza vaccine. This specimen was PBMCs from blood, taken 21 months after vaccination. The DNA of the CDR3 is TGTGCCAGCTCAGCCTCGCCGGCCACTTACGAGCAGTACTTC. It specifies CASSASPATYEQYF.